The T cell receptor beta chain described here comes from a study of blood T cell repertoires in COVID-19. Overall study context: The cDNA or gDNA used as material had been derived from T cells, B-cell-depleted T cells, or PBMCs.

Repertoires were generated with immunoSEQ multiplex PCR, while TCRdb's copy carries only in-frame clones and drops some. The sample has some 210,000 clones, 89% seen once; the top ten hold 4.8%. There are 15 residues in the CDR3. Germline CDR1 GTSNPN, CDR2 SVGIG (reference sequence). Deletions cut 3 bases from V and 10 bases from J, with 19 bases between. The TCR originated in a middle-aged woman with acute or convalescent COVID-19. V usage is TRBV30 and J usage is TRBJ1-6, with D possibly TRBD1 on 6 matching bases. Material: peripheral blood. In DNA, the CDR3 is TGTGCCTGGAGGGGTGACTTCGGACAGCCATCACCCCTCCACTTT. Its translation: CAWRGDFGQPSPLHF.